Listed below are T cell receptor beta chains from one sample, sequenced in a study of T cell responses to AZD1222 COVID-19 vaccine. The assay was immunoSEQ multiplex PCR, and TCRdb's table has in-frame clones only and misses some. Among about 140,000 clones listed, just under 95% were seen once. The sample consisted of peripheral blood, taken on day 0 of AZD1222 vaccination. The receptors here all came from an adult in good health. Each CDR3 is given with its conserved first and last residue. The order of the fields is CDR3 length, D gene, J gene, clone size, V gene, CDR3 protein, CDR3 DNA. The D gene is left open where the match is weak. Size values are once, few and many counts, or a class for expanded clones, and some rows have none.

12 . TRBJ1-1 . TRBV12-3/TRBV12-4 CASRKGRTEAFF TGTGCCAGCAGGAAGGGACGAACTGAAGCTTTCTTT
15 . TRBJ1-5 . TRBV6-2/TRBV6-3 CASSYFGQGNQPQHF TGTGCCAGCAGTTACTTCGGGCAGGGCAATCAGCCCCAGCATTTT
14 . TRBJ2-5 . TRBV6-5 CASSRTAQGETQYF TGTGCCAGCAGCCGTACAGCCCAGGGAGAGACCCAGTACTTC
14 TRBD1 TRBJ2-5 . TRBV6-6 CASSGGTGRETQYF TGTGCCAGCAGTGGCGGGACAGGGAGGGAGACCCAGTACTTC
14 . TRBJ2-3 once TRBV2 CATQRLVSTDTQYF TGTGCCACTCAGAGACTAGTTAGCACAGATACGCAGTATTTT
16 TRBD1 TRBJ1-1 . TRBV18 CASSPRQGPMNTEAFF TGTGCCAGCTCACCCAGACAGGGACCGATGAACACTGAAGCTTTCTTT
17 TRBD2 TRBJ2-2 . TRBV3-1/TRBV3-2 CASSQDIAGGDTGELFF TGTGCCAGCAGCCAAGATATAGCGGGAGGGGACACCGGGGAGCTGTTTTTT
13 . TRBJ2-1 . TRBV6-5 CASAVGGWNEQFF TGTGCCAGCGCGGTCGGCGGGTGGAATGAGCAGTTCTTC
14 . TRBJ1-2 . TRBV7-9 CASSPGGPNYGYTF TGTGCCAGCAGCCCTGGGGGCCCTAACTATGGCTACACCTTC
12 . TRBJ1-2 once TRBV28 CAILLGVGGYTF TGTGCCATCCTATTAGGGGTGGGAGGCTACACCTTC
15 TRBD1 TRBJ1-2 . TRBV7-9 CASSSNQGANYGYTF TGTGCCAGCAGCTCAAACCAGGGGGCCAACTATGGCTACACCTTC
13 . TRBJ2-1 . TRBV7-9 CASSLASPNEQFF TGTGCCAGCAGCTTGGCTAGCCCCAATGAGCAGTTCTTC
16 TRBD1 TRBJ1-6 . TRBV7-9 CASSLPGTGSNSPLHF TGTGCCAGCAGCTTACCCGGGACAGGGAGTAACTCACCCCTCCACTTT
18 TRBD1 TRBJ2-7 once TRBV5-4 CASSLAGGTGGVSYEQYF TGTGCCAGCAGCTTGGCTGGGGGCACAGGGGGTGTATCCTACGAGCAGTACTTC
15 TRBD1 TRBJ1-6 once TRBV24-1 CAATSGTGGNSPLHF TGTGCCGCCACATCCGGGACAGGGGGTAATTCACCCCTCCACTTT
14 . TRBJ2-1 . TRBV3-1/TRBV3-2 CASSQEHARNEQFF TGTGCCAGCAGCCAAGAGCACGCGCGAAATGAGCAGTTCTTC
15 TRBD2 TRBJ2-3 . TRBV9 CASSVGGGSTDTQYF TGTGCCAGCAGCGTAGGCGGGGGGAGCACAGATACGCAGTATTTT
12 . TRBJ2-7 . TRBV27 CASKGTAGEQYF TGTGCCAGCAAGGGTACAGCGGGCGAGCAGTACTTC
19 TRBD1 TRBJ2-3 . TRBV30 CAWRPTPIQGENGTDTQYF TGTGCCTGGAGACCAACCCCCATACAGGGGGAGAACGGCACAGATACGCAGTATTTT
14 . TRBJ2-3 . TRBV11-2 CASSLSQGVDTQYF TGTGCCAGCAGCCTTTCACAGGGAGTAGATACGCAGTATTTT
13 . TRBJ2-1 . TRBV12-5 CASGPTGYNEQFF TGTGCTAGTGGGCCTACAGGCTACAATGAGCAGTTCTTC
12 . TRBJ2-1 once TRBV28 CASSLRALEQFF TGTGCCAGCAGTTTACGGGCGCTAGAGCAGTTCTTC
15 TRBD2 TRBJ2-5 . TRBV7-8 CASSPGLAVQETQYF TGTGCCAGCAGCCCAGGACTAGCGGTACAAGAGACCCAGTACTTC
13 TRBD1 TRBJ1-4 . TRBV10-2 CASRTGTGEKLFF TGCGCCAGCAGAACCGGGACAGGGGAAAAACTGTTTTTT
14 . TRBJ1-1 . TRBV6-5 CASRGNQGAEEAFF TGTGCCAGCAGAGGTAATCAGGGAGCAGAGGAAGCTTTCTTT
13 . TRBJ1-5 . TRBV11-3 CASTQVLNQPQHF TGTGCCAGCACCCAGGTTCTCAATCAGCCCCAGCATTTT
14 . TRBJ1-3 . TRBV5-1 CASSQGSPGNTIYF TGCGCCAGCTCCCAGGGGAGTCCTGGAAACACCATATATTTT
15 TRBD1 TRBJ2-2 . TRBV6-5 CASSYSTGDTGELFF TGTGCCAGCAGTTACTCGACAGGGGACACCGGGGAGCTGTTTTTT
16 . TRBJ2-7 . TRBV24-1 CATSDTPSMGSGEQYF TGTGCCACCAGTGATACACCCTCCATGGGGTCGGGCGAGCAGTACTTC
14 . TRBJ2-6 . TRBV11-2 CASSSQLRANVLTF TGTGCCAGCAGCTCTCAATTGAGGGCCAACGTCCTGACTTTC